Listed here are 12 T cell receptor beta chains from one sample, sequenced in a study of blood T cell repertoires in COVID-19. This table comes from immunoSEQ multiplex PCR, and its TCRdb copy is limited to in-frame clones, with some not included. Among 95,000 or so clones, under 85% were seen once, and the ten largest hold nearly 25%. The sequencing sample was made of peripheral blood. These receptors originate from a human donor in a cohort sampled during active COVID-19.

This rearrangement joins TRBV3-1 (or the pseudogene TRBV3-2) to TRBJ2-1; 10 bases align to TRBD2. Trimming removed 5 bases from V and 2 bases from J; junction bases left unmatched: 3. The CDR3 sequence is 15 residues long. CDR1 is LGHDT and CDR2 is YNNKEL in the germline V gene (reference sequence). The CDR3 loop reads CASSYTSGAYNEQFF. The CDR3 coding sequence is TGTGCCAGCAGCTACACTAGCGGGGCCTACAATGAGCAGTTCTTC.

CDR3 in DNA: TGTGCCAGTAGTATAGGGCGGGCGGACGAGCAGTACTTC. It specifies CASSIGRADEQYF. V usage is TRBV19 and J usage is TRBJ2-7, with a weak D call TRBD2 (5 bases). The V end lost 1 base, the J end lost 5 bases, and 9 bases lay between the germline ends. This CDR3 is 13 amino acids long. Germline V lookup: CDR1 LNHDA, CDR2 SQIVND (reference sequence). The full variable domain, rest sourced from reference TRBV19 and TRBJ2-7, is DGGITQSPKYLFRKEGQNVTLSCEQNLNHDAMYWYRQDPGQGLRLIYYSQIVNDFQKGDIAEGYSVSREKKESFPLTVTSAQKNPTAFYLCASSIGRADEQYFGPGTRLTVT.

For the CDR3, the DNA is TGTGCCAGTACGGGGGGCAGGGCTTATGATGGCTACACCTTC. Translating gives CASTGGRAYDGYTF. This chain links TRBV19 with TRBJ1-2; D might be TRBD1 (6 bases). There are 14 residues in the CDR3. Germline V lookup: CDR1 LNHDA, CDR2 SQIVND (reference sequence). V shed 7 bases and J shed 6 bases, with 18 bases lying between them.

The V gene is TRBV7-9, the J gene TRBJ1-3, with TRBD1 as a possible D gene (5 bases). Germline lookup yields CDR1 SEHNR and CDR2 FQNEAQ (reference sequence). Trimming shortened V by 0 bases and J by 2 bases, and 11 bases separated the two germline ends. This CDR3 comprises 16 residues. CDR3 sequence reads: CASSLATGSAGNTIYF. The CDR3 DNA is TGTGCCAGCAGCTTAGCTACAGGATCCGCTGGAAACACCATATATTTT.

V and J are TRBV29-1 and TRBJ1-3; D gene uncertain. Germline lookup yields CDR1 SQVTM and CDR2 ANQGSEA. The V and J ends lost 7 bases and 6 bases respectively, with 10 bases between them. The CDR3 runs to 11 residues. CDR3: CSGIIENTIYF. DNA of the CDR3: TGCAGCGGTATCATAGAAAACACCATATATTTT.

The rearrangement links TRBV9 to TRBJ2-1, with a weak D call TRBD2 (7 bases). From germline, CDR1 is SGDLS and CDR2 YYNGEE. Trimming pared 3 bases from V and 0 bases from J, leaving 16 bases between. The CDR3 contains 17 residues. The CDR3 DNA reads TGTGCCAGCAGCGCAATTCGCGGGGGCCGCTCCTACAATGAGCAGTTCTTC. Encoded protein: CASSAIRGGRSYNEQFF.

The CDR3 spells CASSLSQDFSYEQYF. CDR3 DNA: TGTGCCAGCAGTTTATCTCAGGATTTCTCCTACGAGCAGTACTTC. J is TRBJ2-7 and V is TRBV27; D not certain. The CDR3 is 15 amino acids. Trimming shortened V by 0 bases and J by 0 bases, and 9 bases separated the two germline ends. Germline V gives CDR1 MNHEY, CDR2 SMNVEV (reference sequence).

CDR3 nucleotides: TGTGCCAGCAGTGAAGATCGTCGGAGTGGCTACACCTTC. It codes for CASSEDRRSGYTF. The chain carries TRBV6-1 and TRBJ1-2; D ambiguous. The CDR3 is 13 amino acids. The V and J ends lost 1 base and 7 bases respectively, with 10 bases between them. Germline V gene data show CDR1 as MNHNS and CDR2 as SASEGT.

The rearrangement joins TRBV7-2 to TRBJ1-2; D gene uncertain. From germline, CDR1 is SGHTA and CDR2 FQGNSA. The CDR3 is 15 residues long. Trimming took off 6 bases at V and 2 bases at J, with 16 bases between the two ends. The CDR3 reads CASSFNRAVNYGYTF. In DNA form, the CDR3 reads TGTGCCAGCAGTTTTAACAGAGCTGTCAACTATGGCTACACCTTC.

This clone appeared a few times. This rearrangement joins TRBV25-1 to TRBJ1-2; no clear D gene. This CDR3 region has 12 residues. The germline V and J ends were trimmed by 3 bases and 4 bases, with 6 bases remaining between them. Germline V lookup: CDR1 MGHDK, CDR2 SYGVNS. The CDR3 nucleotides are TGTGCCAGCAGTGACGGAGTCTATGGCTACACCTTC. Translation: CASSDGVYGYTF.

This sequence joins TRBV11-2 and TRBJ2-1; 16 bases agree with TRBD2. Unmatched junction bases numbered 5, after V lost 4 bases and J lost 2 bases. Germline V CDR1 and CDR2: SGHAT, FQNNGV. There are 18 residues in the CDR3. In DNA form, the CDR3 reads TGTGCCAGCAGCTGGGGACTAGCGGGGGGGCCGGCCTACAATGAGCAGTTCTTC. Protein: CASSWGLAGGPAYNEQFF. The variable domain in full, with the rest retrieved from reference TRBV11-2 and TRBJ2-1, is EAGVAQSPRYKIIEKRQSVAFWCNPISGHATLYWYQQILGQGPKLLIQFQNNGVVDDSQLPKDRFSAERLKGVDSTLKIQPAKLEDSAVYLCASSWGLAGGPAYNEQFFGPGTRLTVL.

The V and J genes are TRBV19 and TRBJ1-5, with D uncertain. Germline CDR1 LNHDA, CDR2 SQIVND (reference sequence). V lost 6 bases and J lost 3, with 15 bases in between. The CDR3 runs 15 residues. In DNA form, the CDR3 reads TGTGCCAGTAGGTCCGGTTCCGCCGCCAATCAGCCCCAGCATTTT. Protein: CASRSGSAANQPQHF.